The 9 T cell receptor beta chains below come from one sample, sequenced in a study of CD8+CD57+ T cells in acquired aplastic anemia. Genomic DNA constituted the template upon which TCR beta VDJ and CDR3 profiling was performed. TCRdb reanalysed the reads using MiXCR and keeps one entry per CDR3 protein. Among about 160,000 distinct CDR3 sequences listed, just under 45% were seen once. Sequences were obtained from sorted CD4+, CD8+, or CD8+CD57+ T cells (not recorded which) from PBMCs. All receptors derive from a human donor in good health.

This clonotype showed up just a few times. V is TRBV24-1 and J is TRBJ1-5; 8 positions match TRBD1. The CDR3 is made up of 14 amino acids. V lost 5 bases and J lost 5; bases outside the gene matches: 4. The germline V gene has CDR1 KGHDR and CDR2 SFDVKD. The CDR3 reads CATSGQGADQPQHF. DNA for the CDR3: TGTGCCACCAGTGGGCAGGGGGCAGATCAGCCCCAGCATTTT.

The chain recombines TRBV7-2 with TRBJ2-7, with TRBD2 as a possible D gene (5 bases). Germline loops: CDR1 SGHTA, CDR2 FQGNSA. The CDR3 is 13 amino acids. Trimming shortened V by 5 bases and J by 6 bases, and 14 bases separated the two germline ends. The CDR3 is CASSHELVGEQYF. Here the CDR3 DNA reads TGTGCCAGCAGCCACGAACTAGTGGGCGAGCAGTACTTC.

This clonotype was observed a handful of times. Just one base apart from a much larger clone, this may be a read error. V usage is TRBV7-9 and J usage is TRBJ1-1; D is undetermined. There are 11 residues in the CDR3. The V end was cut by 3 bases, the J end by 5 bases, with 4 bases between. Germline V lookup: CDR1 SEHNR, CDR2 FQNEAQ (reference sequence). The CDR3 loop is CASSFGTEAFF. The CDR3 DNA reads TGTGCCAGCAGCTTTGGGACTGAAGCTTTCTTT.

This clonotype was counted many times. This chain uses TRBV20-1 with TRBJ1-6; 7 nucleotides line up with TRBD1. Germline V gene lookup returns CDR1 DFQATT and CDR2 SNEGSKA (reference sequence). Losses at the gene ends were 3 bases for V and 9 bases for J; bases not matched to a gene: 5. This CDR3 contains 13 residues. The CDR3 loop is CSASEGAGSPLHF. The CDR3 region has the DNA TGCAGTGCTAGTGAGGGGGCGGGTTCACCCCTCCACTTT.

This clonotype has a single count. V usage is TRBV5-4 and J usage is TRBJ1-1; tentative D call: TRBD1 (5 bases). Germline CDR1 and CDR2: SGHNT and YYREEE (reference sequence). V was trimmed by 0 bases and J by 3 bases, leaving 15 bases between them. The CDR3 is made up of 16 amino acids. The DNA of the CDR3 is TGTGCCAGCAGCTTGGGCCTCCGGACATGGGACACTGAAGCTTTCTTT. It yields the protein CASSLGLRTWDTEAFF.

The CDR3 protein is CASSIDLRREETQYF. CDR3 nucleotides: TGTGCCAGTAGTATAGATCTACGCAGGGAAGAGACCCAGTACTTC. The chain combines TRBV19 with TRBJ2-5, with D perhaps TRBD1 (5 bases). Germline V gene lookup returns CDR1 LNHDA and CDR2 SQIVND (reference sequence). The CDR3 sequence is 15 residues long. V was clipped by 0 bases and J by 3 bases, with 11 bases between them.

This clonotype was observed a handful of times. The CDR3 sequence is CAERDTEAFF. The DNA of the CDR3 is TGTGCCGAGAGAGACACTGAAGCTTTCTTT. V is TRBV6-1 and J is TRBJ1-1; no firm D call. The V end was cut by 11 bases, the J end by 3 bases, with 7 bases between. Germline V gene lookup returns CDR1 MNHNS and CDR2 SASEGT. This CDR3 spans 10 amino acids.

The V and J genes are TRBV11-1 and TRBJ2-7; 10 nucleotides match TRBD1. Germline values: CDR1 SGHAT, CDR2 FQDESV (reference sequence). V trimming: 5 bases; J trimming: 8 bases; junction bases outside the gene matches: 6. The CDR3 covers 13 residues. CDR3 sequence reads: CASSRDRGSKQYF. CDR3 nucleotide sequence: TGTGCCAGCAGCAGGGACAGGGGTAGCAAGCAGTACTTC.

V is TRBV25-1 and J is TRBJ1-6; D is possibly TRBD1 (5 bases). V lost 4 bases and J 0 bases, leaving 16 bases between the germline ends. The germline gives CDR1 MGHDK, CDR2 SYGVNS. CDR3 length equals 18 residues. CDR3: CASSGLGRGGSYNSPLHF. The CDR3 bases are TGTGCCAGCAGTGGATTGGGGCGGGGCGGCTCCTATAATTCACCCCTCCACTTT.